This TCR beta chain was retrieved from a study of CD8 T cells in ankylosing spondylitis. This clonotype was seen more than once but under ten times. Its matching antigen is unknown. The authors made TCR beta libraries by quantitative 5'-RACE with molecular barcodes. MiXCR, applied by TCRdb to the 5' RACE reads, yields one record per CDR3 protein. The table records 25,000 to 35,000 distinct CDR3 sequences, about 14% of them present only once. The CDR3 is 14 residues long. Germline-derived CDR1 and CDR2 are SGDLS and YYNGEE. The germline V and J ends were trimmed by 6 bases and 1 base, with 13 bases remaining between them. Study-level results: The study looked at matched synovial fluid samples from ankylosing spondylitis patients. Disease-linked clones were reported to be significantly enriched there.

The source material was blood. This chain uses TRBV9 with TRBJ1-1; weak D call: TRBD1 (6 bases). The origin of this receptor is a male donor with ankylosing spondylitis or in good health (not recorded which). CDR3 sequence: CASTQGLRNTEAFF. CDR3 DNA: TGTGCCAGCACTCAGGGGCTGCGGAACACTGAAGCTTTCTTT.